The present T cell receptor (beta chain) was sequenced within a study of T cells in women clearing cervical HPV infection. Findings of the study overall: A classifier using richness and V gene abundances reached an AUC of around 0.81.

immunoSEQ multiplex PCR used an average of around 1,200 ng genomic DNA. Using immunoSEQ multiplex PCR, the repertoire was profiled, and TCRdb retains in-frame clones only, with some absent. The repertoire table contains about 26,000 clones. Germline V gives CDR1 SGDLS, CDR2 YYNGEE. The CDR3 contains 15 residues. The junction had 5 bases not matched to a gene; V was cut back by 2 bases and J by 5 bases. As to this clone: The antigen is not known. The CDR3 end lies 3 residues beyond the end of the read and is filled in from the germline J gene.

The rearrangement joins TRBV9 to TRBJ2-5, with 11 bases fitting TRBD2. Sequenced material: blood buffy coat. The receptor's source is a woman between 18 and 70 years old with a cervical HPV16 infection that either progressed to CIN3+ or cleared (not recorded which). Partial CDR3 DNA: TGTGCCAGCAGCGTTCTAGCGGGGGGCGGGGAGACC. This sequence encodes CASSVLAGGGET. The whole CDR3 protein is CASSVLAGGGETQYF.